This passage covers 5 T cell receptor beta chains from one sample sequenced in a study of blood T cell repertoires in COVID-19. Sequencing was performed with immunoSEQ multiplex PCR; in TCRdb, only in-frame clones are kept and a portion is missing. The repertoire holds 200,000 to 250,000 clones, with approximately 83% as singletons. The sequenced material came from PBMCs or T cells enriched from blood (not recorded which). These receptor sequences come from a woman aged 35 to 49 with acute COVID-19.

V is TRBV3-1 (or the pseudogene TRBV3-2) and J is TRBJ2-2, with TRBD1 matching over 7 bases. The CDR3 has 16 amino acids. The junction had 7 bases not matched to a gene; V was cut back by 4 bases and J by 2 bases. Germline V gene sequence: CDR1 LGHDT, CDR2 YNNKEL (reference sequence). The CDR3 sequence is CASSPLGQQNTGELFF. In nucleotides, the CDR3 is TGTGCCAGCAGCCCCTTGGGACAGCAAAACACCGGGGAGCTGTTTTTT.

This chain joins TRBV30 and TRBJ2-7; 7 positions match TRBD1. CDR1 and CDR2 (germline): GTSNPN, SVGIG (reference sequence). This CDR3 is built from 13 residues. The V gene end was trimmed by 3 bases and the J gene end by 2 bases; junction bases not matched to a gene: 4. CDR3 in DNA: TGTGCCTGGAGCCCGGGACAGACCTACGAGCAGTACTTC. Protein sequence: CAWSPGQTYEQYF.

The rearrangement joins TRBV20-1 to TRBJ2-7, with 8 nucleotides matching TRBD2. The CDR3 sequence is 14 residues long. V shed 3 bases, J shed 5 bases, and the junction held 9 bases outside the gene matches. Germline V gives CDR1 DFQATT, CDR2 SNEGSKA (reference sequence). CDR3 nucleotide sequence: TGCAGTGCTAGTACGGCGGGGGGCACCCACGAGCAGTACTTC. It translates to CSASTAGGTHEQYF.

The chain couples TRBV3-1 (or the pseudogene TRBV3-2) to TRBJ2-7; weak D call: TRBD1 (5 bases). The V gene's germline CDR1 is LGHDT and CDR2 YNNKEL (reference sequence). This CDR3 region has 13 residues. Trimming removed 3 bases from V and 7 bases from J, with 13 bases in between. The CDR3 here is CASSQTPGLEQYF. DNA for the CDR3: TGTGCCAGCAGCCAGACTCCAGGGTTGGAGCAGTACTTC.

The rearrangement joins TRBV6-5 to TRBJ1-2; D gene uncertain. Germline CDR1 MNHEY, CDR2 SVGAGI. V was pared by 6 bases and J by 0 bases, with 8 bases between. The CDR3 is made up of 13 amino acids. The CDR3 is CASSPGSNYGYTF. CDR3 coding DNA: TGTGCCAGCAGCCCGGGTTCTAACTATGGCTACACCTTC.